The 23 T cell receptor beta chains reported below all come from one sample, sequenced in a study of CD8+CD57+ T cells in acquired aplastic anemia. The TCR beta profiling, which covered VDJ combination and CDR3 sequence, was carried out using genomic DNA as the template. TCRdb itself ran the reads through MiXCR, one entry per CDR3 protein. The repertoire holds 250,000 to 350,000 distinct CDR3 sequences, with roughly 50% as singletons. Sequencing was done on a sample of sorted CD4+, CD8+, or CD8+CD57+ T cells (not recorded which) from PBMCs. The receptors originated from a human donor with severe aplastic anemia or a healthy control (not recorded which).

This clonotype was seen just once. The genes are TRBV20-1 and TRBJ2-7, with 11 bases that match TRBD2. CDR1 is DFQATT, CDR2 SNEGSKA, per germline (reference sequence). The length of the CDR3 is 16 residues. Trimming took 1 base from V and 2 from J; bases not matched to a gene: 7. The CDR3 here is CSARVLAGGLPYEQYF. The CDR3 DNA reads TGCAGTGCTAGAGTGCTAGCGGGAGGCCTACCCTACGAGCAGTACTTC.

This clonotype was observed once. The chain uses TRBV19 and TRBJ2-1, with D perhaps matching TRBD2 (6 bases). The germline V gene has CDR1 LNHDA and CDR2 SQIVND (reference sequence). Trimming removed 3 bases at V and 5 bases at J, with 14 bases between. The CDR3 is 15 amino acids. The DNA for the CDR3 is TGTGCCAGTAGTATTGTTAGCGGAAAAAACAATGAGCAGTTCTTC. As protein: CASSIVSGKNNEQFF.

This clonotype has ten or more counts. CDR3 loop: CASSYTTSYNEQFF. The CDR3 coding sequence is TGTGCCAGCAGTTACACTACTTCCTACAATGAGCAGTTCTTC. The J gene is TRBJ2-1, the V gene TRBV6-5; no definite D call. Germline CDR1 reads MNHEY; CDR2 reads SVGAGI. Trimming took off 2 bases at V and 1 base at J, with 6 bases between the two ends. The CDR3 covers 14 residues.

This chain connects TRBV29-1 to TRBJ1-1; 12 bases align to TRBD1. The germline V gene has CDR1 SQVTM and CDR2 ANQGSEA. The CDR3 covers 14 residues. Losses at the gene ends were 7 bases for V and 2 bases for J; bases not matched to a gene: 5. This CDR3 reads CSAAGQGANTEAFF. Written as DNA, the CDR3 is TGCAGCGCCGCGGGACAGGGGGCTAACACTGAAGCTTTCTTT.

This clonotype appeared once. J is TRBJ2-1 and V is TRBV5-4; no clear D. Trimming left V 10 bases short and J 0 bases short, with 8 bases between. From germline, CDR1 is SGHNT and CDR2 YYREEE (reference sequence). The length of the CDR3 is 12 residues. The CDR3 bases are TGTGCCGACTGGGTCTCCTACAATGAGCAGTTCTTC. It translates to CADWVSYNEQFF.

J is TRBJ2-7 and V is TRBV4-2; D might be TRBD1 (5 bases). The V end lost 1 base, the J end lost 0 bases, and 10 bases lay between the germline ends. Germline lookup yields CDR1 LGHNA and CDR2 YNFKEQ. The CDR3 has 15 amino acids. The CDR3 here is CASSQAREGSYEQYF. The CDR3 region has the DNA TGTGCCAGCAGCCAAGCCAGGGAAGGCTCCTACGAGCAGTACTTC.

The CDR3 sequence: CSADRGGEKYF. The CDR3 nucleotides are TGCAGCGCCGACAGGGGGGGGGAAAAGTACTTC. The V and J genes are TRBV29-1 and TRBJ2-4; 9 bases are a match to TRBD1. The CDR3 is 11 amino acids. The V gene end was trimmed by 7 bases and the J gene end by 14 bases; junction bases not matched to a gene: 9. Germline V gene lookup returns CDR1 SQVTM and CDR2 ANQGSEA.

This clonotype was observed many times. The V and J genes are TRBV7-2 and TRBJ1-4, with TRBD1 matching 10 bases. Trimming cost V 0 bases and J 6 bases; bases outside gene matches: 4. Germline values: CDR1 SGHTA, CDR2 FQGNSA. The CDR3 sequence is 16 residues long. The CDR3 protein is CASSLARQGAYEKLFF. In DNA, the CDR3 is TGTGCCAGCAGCTTAGCCCGACAGGGGGCTTATGAAAAACTGTTTTTT.

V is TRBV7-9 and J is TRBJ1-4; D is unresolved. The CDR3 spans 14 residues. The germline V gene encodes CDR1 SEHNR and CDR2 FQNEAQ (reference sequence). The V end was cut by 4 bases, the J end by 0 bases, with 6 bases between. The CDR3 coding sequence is TGTGCCAGCAGCTCAGGAGCAACTAATGAAAAACTGTTTTTT. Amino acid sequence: CASSSGATNEKLFF.

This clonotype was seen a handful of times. CDR3 bases: TGTGCCAGCAGGACTAGCGGGGGGCACGGGAATGAGCAGTTCTTC. Its protein product is CASRTSGGHGNEQFF. The genes are TRBV27 and TRBJ2-1; 13 nucleotides agree with TRBD2. The CDR3 has 15 amino acids. V shed 6 bases and J 7 bases; nucleotides not matched to a gene: 6. Germline values: CDR1 MNHEY, CDR2 SMNVEV (reference sequence).

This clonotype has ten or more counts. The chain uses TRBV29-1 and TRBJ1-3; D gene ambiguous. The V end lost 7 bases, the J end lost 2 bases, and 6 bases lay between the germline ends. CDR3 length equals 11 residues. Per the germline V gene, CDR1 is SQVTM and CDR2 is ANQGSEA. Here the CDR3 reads CSGRAGNTIYF. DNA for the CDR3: TGCAGCGGCCGGGCTGGAAACACCATATATTTT.

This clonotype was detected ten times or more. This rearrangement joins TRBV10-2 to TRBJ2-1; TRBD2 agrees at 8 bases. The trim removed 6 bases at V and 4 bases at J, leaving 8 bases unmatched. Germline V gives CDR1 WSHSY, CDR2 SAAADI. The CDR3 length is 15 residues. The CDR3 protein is CASSTSGGLYNEQFF. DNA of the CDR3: TGCGCCAGCAGCACCAGCGGGGGCCTGTACAATGAGCAGTTCTTC.

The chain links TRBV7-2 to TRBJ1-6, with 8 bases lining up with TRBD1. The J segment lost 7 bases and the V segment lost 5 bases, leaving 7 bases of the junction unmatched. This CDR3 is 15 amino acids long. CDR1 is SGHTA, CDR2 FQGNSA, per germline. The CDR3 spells CASSAPRQGNSPLHF. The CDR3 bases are TGTGCCAGCAGCGCCCCGAGACAGGGGAATTCACCCCTCCACTTT.

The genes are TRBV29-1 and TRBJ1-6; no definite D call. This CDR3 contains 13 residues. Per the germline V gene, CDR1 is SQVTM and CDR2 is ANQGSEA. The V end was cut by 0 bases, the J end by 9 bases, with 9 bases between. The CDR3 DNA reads TGCAGCGTTGAAGATTCTCCGGGTTCACCCCTCCACTTT. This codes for CSVEDSPGSPLHF.

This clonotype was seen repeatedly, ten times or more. Written as DNA, the CDR3 is TGTGCCAGCAGTCCAATGGACAGGGGTGGAAACACCATATATTTT. Translated: CASSPMDRGGNTIYF. The rearrangement joins TRBV27 to TRBJ1-3; 9 nucleotides match TRBD1. This CDR3 is 15 amino acids long. Germline assignment: CDR1 MNHEY and CDR2 SMNVEV (reference sequence). Losses at the gene ends were 5 bases for V and 3 bases for J; bases not matched to a gene: 5.

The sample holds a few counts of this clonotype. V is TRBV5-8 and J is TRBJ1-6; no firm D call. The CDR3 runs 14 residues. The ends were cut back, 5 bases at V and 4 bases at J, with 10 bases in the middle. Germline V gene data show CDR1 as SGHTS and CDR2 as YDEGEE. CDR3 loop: CASSAGIYNSPLHF. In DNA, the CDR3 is TGTGCCAGCAGTGCGGGGATATATAATTCACCCCTCCACTTT.

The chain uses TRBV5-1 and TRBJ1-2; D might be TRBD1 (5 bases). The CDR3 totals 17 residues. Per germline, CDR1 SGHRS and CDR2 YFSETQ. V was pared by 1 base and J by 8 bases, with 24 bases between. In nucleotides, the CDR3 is TGCGCCAGCAGCTTGTGGGGGTGGAGGAAGGACGTTTGGGGCTACACCTTC. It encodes CASSLWGWRKDVWGYTF.

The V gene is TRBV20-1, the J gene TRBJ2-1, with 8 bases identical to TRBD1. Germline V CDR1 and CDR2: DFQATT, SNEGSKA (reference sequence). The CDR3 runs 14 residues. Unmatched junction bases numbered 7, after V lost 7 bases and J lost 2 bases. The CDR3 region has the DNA TGCAGTGTAAAGCAGGGGGCTGCCTACAATGAGCAGTTCTTC. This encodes CSVKQGAAYNEQFF.

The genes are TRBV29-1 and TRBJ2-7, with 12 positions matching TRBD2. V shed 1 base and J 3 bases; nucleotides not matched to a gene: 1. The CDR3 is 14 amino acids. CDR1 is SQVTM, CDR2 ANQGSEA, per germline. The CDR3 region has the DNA TGCAGCGTTGAAGCTAGCGGGAGGGACTACGAGCAGTACTTC. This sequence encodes CSVEASGRDYEQYF.

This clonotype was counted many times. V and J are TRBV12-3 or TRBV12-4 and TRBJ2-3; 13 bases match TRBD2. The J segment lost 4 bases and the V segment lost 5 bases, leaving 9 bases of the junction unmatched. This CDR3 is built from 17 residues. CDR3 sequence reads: CASSRATSGGAADTQYF. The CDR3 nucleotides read TGTGCCAGCAGTCGTGCCACTAGCGGGGGGGCTGCAGATACGCAGTATTTT.

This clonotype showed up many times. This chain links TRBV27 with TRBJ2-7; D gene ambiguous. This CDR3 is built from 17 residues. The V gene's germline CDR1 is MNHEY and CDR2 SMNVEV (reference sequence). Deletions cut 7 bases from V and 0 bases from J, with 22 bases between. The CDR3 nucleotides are TGTGCCAGCACCGCTCCCGGCGTCGAACTTAGCTCCTACGAGCAGTACTTC. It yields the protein CASTAPGVELSSYEQYF.

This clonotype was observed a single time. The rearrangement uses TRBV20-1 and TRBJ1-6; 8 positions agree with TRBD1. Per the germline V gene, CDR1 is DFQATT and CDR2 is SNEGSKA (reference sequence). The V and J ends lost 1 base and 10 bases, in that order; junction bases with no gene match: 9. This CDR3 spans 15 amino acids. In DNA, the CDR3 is TGCAGTGCTAGAGGGGGAGGACAGGGAGTCTCACCCCTCCACTTT. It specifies CSARGGGQGVSPLHF.

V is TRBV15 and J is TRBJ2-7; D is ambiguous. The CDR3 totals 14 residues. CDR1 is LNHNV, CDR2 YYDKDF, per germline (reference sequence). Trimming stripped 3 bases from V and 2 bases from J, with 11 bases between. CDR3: CATSSSGQTYEQYF. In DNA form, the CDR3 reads TGTGCCACCAGCAGCTCGGGCCAAACCTACGAGCAGTACTTC.